This entry describes one TCR beta chain. Its binding antigen is unknown. The sample holds no much larger clone one base away, and base qualities are not on file. Library preparation used 5' RACE. The run used an Illumina HiSeq 2500. A second PCR of about 6 to 12 cycles was run with a J-beta primer mix and a sample-barcoded 5' primer. A unique molecular identifier was introduced onto each TCR beta cDNA molecule by a template-switch 5' adaptor carrying 12 random nucleotides. At least 2.5 million CDR3-containing paired-end reads were obtained from each sample. First-strand cDNA was synthesized from all RNA with the Mint cDNA synthesis kit, primed by a TRBC-specific oligonucleotide. Following uracil-DNA glycosylase treatment, a first 18-cycle PCR with universal primers M1SS and BC2_uni_R was performed on all cDNA. In the source study's methods: Normalization of each sample was performed by random selection of 1 million high-quality reads, each carrying a distinct molecular identifier. Reads sharing molecular identifiers were discarded rather than binned into consensus sequences. MiTCR, with a Q25 quality threshold and the strictest error-elimination algorithm, was used for CDR3 identification, clonotype clustering and error correction. A nonparametric unseen species model using Euler transformation provided a lower-bound estimate of total TCR beta diversity. TCRdb handled the public reads itself, with Q25 trimming in fastp and clone calling in MiXCR, and kept productive beta chains. Rows merge per CDR3 protein into single entries with the most common DNA and genes. The V and J calls were determined by TCRdb, not by the authors. The sample contains approximately 820,000 distinct CDR3 sequences, around 43% of them found a single time. The leading ten clones occupy around 21% of the sample.

Relative to germline, V is 6 bases shorter and J is 2 bases shorter, with 11 bases between their ends. The CDR3 has 13 amino acids, counting the end cysteine and phenylalanine. Just the 39-base CDR3 DNA is kept, in frame starting at base 1. The roughly 39 donors, aged roughly 6 to 90 years, were systemically healthy Caucasian individuals from Russia. Ten milliliters of peripheral blood were collected from each donor into EDTA-treated Vacutainer tubes. Ficoll-Paque density-gradient centrifugation was used to isolate PBMCs, with at least 6.5 million obtained per sample. Total RNA was extracted from PBMCs with Trizol reagent, with at least 6 micrograms obtained per sample. For every donor, an aliquot of PBMCs went through flow cytometry to measure the percentages of naive CD45RAhigh/CD27high T cells. The data were taken from a study of blood T cells in healthy people across ages (dated by TCRdb to the mid-2010s). The study in broad terms: In model experiments, template switching captured roughly one uniquely barcoded TCR beta cDNA molecule for every two T cells. To track age-related changes in TCR beta repertoire diversity, the study relied on deep sequencing normalized with unique cDNA molecular identifiers. The donors were split into four age groups: young (average around 16 years), middle-aged (about 40), aged (approximately 60) and long-lived (approximately 80). To avoid experimental bias, donors of different ages were distributed randomly across sequencing lanes. Two additional independent replicas of 1 million unique cDNA reads from the same blood draw were analyzed for two donors (one aged 18 to 29 and one aged 80 or older).

Overall study results and their limits: A strong correlation was found between observed TCR beta diversity and the percentage of naive T cells measured by flow cytometry. The CMV infection status of donors was not known, potentially confounding age-related changes in expanded clonotypes. Compared with the aged group, the long-lived group had more naive CD4+ T cells, fewer expanded clones and increased TCR diversity, suggesting age selection. Since profiling was done on bulk unsorted PBMCs, naive and antigen-experienced compartments could not be conclusively compared. Estimates of total diversity based on one million sequenced T cells were considered lower bounds and underestimates. Observed TCR beta diversity per million T cells fell roughly linearly with age, and a significant reduction was already apparent by age roughly 40.

The chain couples TRBV12-3 or TRBV12-4 to TRBJ2-7; too little of a D gene remains to name it. This TCR derives from a man aged 60-69 years in good health. The sequencing sample was made of blood. Here the CDR3 is given as CASRETGAYEQYF. The DNA sequence is as follows: TGTGCCAGCAGGGAGACCGGCGCCTACGAGCAGTACTTC.